Listed below are T cell receptor beta chains from one sample, sequenced in a study of shared T cell receptors in the human thymus. The table came from immunoSEQ multiplex PCR; TCRdb's copy has only in-frame clones and leaves some out. The sample has 700,000 or so clones; approximately 83% are singletons. These same records also appear under a second study, on human thymus T cells.

Source material: thymocytes. The receptors were sampled from a girl under three years old with a congenital heart defect. The conserved cysteine and the conserved F or W are not part of the CDR3 here. The order of the fields is CDR3 protein, V gene, J gene, CDR3 length, D gene. The D gene is left open where the match is weak.

CDR3: ASGIPTSGGAHEQF
V: TRBV12-5
J: TRBJ2-1
length: 14
D: TRBD2

CDR3: ASSLTSPAPAGGFNEKLF
V: TRBV28
J: TRBJ1-4
length: 18
D: .

CDR3: ASSGSGLGTGNEKLF
V: TRBV6-1
J: TRBJ1-4
length: 15
D: TRBD1

CDR3: ASSRQGTNEKLF
V: TRBV5-1
J: TRBJ1-4
length: 12
D: TRBD1

CDR3: ASSQLPAVPTDTQY
V: TRBV4-3
J: TRBJ2-3
length: 14
D: .

CDR3: ASSPVTFRTAGYGYT
V: TRBV7-2
J: TRBJ1-2
length: 15
D: .

CDR3: ASSLEEAGGPKEQY
V: TRBV7-6
J: TRBJ2-7
length: 14
D: TRBD2

CDR3: ASSLVWESYEQY
V: TRBV5-5
J: TRBJ2-7
length: 12
D: .

CDR3: ASSQFPRGRGNYGYT
V: TRBV7-9
J: TRBJ1-2
length: 15
D: TRBD1

CDR3: ASSLEQGRDTGELF
V: TRBV7-2
J: TRBJ2-2
length: 14
D: TRBD1

CDR3: ASSQDLGQLNTEAF
V: TRBV4-3
J: TRBJ1-1
length: 14
D: .

CDR3: ASRITRSGGAYNEQF
V: TRBV28
J: TRBJ2-1
length: 15
D: TRBD2

CDR3: ASSYSPDWNQPQH
V: TRBV6-6
J: TRBJ1-5
length: 13
D: .

CDR3: ASSLQRGAEVTF
V: TRBV28
J: TRBJ1-1
length: 12
D: .

CDR3: ASGNISGSQETQY
V: TRBV28
J: TRBJ2-5
length: 13
D: .

CDR3: ASTLEGDTIY
V: TRBV10-2
J: TRBJ1-3
length: 10
D: .

CDR3: ASSQDRHNQPQH
V: TRBV6-6
J: TRBJ1-5
length: 12
D: .

CDR3: ASRLAQTVGTIY
V: TRBV12-2
J: TRBJ1-3
length: 12
D: .

CDR3: ASSFGPGDLYGYT
V: TRBV5-6
J: TRBJ1-2
length: 13
D: .

CDR3: ASSPIYREGRPGNTIY
V: TRBV18
J: TRBJ1-3
length: 16
D: .

CDR3: ASSPRQGVPSRQETQY
V: TRBV19
J: TRBJ2-5
length: 16
D: TRBD1

CDR3: ASSEINLGTAPSYEQY
V: TRBV6-1
J: TRBJ2-7
length: 16
D: TRBD1

CDR3: ASSLSGRGFYEQY
V: TRBV5-6
J: TRBJ2-7
length: 13
D: .

CDR3: ASSVASALAGPQETQY
V: TRBV9
J: TRBJ2-5
length: 16
D: TRBD2

CDR3: ASSEASRKERRIY
V: TRBV6-1
J: TRBJ1-3
length: 13
D: .

CDR3: ASSSTILRQPQH
V: TRBV7-6
J: TRBJ1-5
length: 12
D: .

CDR3: ASSPSRGVESTDTQY
V: TRBV18
J: TRBJ2-3
length: 15
D: .

CDR3: ASSLDGTNTYEQY
V: TRBV11-3
J: TRBJ2-7
length: 13
D: TRBD2

CDR3: ASSLTRLALGGDEQF
V: TRBV7-3
J: TRBJ2-1
length: 15
D: .

CDR3: ASSYSVPGSYNEQF
V: TRBV6-5
J: TRBJ2-1
length: 14
D: .

CDR3: ASSLGDRRNTEAF
V: TRBV27
J: TRBJ1-1
length: 13
D: TRBD1

CDR3: ASSRTTTIGTGGVGLHGYT
V: TRBV5-1
J: TRBJ1-2
length: 19
D: TRBD1

CDR3: ASSLKGFGTDTQY
V: TRBV7-3
J: TRBJ2-3
length: 13
D: .

CDR3: ASTVGGTGVAYEQY
V: TRBV7-2
J: TRBJ2-7
length: 14
D: TRBD1

CDR3: AISETSRDRGEGNTEAF
V: TRBV10-3
J: TRBJ1-1
length: 17
D: TRBD1

CDR3: ASSLGQGAGVRNTIY
V: TRBV7-8
J: TRBJ1-3
length: 15
D: TRBD1

CDR3: ASRQGMGYGYT
V: TRBV11-2
J: TRBJ1-2
length: 11
D: TRBD1

CDR3: ASSGSGLGRETYYGYT
V: TRBV6-1
J: TRBJ1-2
length: 16
D: .

CDR3: ASSLRGFTDYEQY
V: TRBV27
J: TRBJ2-7
length: 13
D: .

CDR3: ASSLSLSGGDTQY
V: TRBV7-8
J: TRBJ2-3
length: 13
D: TRBD2

CDR3: ASSRHKRGVSYEQY
V: TRBV13
J: TRBJ2-7
length: 14
D: TRBD2

CDR3: ASSHALNQPQH
V: TRBV4-3
J: TRBJ1-5
length: 11
D: .